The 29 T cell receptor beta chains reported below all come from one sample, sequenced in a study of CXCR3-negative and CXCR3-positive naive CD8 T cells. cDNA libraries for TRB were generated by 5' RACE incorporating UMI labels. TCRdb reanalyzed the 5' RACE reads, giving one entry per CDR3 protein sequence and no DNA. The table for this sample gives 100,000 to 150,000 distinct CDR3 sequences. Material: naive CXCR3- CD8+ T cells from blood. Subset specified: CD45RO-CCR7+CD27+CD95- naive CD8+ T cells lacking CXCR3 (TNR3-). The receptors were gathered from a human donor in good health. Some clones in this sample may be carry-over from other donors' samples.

The CDR3 loop reads CSVAGVVMNTEAFF. V and J are TRBV29-1 and TRBJ1-1. CDR3 length: 14 residues. Germline loops: CDR1 SQVTM, CDR2 ANQGSEA.

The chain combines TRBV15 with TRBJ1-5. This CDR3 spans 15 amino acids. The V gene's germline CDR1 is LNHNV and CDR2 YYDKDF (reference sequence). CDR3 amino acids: CATSSAGRGDEPQHF. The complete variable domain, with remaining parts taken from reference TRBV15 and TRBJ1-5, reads DAMVIQNPRYQVTQFGKPVTLSCSQTLNHNVMYWYQQKSSQAPKLLFHYYDKDFNNEADTPDNFQSRRPNTSFCFLDIRSPGLGDTAMYLCATSSAGRGDEPQHFGDGTRLSIL.

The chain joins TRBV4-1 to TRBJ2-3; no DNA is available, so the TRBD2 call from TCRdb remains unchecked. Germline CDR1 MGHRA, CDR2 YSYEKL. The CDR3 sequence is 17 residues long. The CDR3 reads CASSHSLAGDSTDTQYF.

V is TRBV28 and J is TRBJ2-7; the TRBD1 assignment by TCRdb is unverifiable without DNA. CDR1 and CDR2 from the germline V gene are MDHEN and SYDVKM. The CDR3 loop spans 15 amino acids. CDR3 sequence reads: CASSPGQVGSYEQYF.

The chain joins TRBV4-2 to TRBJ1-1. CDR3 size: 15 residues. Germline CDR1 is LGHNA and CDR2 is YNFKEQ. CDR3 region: CASSQVRALNTEAFF.

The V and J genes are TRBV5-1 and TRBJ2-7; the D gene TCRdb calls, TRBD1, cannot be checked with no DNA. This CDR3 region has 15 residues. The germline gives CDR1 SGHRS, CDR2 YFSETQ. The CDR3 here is CASSSLPGPPYEQYF.

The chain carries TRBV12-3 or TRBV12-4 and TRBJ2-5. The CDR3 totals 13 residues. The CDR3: CASRELNQETQYF.

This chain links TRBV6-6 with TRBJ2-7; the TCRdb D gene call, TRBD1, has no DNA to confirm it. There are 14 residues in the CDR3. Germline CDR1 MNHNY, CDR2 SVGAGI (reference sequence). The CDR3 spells CASSEGQAHYEQYF.

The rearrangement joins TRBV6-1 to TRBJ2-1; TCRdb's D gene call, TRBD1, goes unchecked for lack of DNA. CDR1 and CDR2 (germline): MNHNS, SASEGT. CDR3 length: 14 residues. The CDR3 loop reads CASNDRGRSNEQFF.

The CDR3 here is CASSILGSSDTQYF. This chain joins TRBV21-1 and TRBJ2-3. TRBV21-1 corresponds to a pseudogene. CDR3 length equals 14 residues.

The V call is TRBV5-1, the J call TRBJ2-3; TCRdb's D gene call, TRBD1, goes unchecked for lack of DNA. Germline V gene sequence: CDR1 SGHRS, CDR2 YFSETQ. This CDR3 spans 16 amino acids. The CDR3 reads CASSLGGSGSTDTQYF.

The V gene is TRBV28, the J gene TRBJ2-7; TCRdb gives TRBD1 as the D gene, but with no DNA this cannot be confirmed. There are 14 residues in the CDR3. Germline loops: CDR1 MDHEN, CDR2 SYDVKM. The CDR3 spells CASSFPGGAYEQYF.

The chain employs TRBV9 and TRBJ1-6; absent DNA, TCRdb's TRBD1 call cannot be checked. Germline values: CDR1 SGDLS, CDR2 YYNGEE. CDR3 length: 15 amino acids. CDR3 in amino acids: CASSVDPGVDSPLHF.

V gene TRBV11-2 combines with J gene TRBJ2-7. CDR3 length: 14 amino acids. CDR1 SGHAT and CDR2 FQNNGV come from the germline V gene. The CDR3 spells CASSLRGDSYEQYF.

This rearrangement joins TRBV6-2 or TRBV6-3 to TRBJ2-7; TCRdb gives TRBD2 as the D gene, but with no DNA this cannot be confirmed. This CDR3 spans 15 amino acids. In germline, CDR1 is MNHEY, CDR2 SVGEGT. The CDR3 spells CASSAEREISYEQYF.

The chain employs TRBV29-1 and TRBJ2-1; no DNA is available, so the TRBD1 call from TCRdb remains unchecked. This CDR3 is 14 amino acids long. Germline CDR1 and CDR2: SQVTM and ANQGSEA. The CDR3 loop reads CSVRGGPGVNEQFF.

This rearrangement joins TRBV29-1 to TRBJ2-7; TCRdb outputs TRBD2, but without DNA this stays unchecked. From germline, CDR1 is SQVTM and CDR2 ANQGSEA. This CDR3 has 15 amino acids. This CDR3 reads CSVVPAGVEKHEQYF.

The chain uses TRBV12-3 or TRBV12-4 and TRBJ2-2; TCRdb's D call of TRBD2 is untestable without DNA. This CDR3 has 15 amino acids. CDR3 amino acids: CASSPRDFNTGELFF.

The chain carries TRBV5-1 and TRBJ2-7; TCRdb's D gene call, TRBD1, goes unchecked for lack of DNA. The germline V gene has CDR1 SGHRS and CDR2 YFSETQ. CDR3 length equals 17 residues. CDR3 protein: CASSSTKVGVPYYEQYF.

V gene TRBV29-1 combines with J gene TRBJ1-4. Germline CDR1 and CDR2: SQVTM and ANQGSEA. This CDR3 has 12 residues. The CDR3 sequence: CSVVWGGEKLFF.

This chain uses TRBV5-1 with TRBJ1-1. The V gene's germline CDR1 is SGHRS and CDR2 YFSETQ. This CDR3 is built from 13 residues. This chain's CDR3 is CASSMGTDTEAFF. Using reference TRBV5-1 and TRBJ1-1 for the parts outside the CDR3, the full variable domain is KAGVTQTPRYLIKTRGQQVTLSCSPISGHRSVSWYQQTPGQGLQFLFEYFSETQRNKGNFPGRFSGRQFSNSRSEMNVSTLELGDSALYLCASSMGTDTEAFFGQGTRLTVV.

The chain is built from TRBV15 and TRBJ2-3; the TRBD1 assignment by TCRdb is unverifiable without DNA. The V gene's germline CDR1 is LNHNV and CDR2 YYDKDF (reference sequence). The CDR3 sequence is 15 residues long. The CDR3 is CATQKDRGFTDTQYF.

The CDR3 reads CATSDLGQPYEQYF. J is TRBJ2-7 and V is TRBV24-1. The CDR3 has 14 residues. Germline assignment: CDR1 KGHDR and CDR2 SFDVKD.

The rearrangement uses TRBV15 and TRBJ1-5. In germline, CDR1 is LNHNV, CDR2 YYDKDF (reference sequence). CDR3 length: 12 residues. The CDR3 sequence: CATSQSNQPQHF.

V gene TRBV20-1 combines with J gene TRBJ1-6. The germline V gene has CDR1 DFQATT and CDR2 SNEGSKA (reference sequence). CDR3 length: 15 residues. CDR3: CSALDRRSYNSPLHF.

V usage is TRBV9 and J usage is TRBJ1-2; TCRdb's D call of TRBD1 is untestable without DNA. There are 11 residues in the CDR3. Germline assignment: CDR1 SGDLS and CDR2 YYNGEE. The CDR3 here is CASSVGGFHTF.

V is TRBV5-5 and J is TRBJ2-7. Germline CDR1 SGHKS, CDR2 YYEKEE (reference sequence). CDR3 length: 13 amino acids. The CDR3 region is CASSLHNPYEQYF.

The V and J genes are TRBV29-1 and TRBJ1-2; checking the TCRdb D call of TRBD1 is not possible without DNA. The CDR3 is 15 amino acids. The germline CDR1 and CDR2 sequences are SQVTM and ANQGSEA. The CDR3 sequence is CSVEDGDSALYGYTF.

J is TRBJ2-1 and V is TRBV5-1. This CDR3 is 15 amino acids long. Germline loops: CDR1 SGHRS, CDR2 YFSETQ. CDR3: CASSYYGVAYNEQFF.